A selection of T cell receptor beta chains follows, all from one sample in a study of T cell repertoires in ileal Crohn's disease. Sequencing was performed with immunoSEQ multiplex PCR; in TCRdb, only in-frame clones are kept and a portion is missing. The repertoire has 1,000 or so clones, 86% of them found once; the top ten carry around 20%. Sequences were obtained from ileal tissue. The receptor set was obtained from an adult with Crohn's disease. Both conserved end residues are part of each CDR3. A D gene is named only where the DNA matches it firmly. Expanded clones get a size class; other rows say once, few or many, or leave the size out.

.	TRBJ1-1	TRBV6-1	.	TGTGCCAGCAGTGAACGAATGGGTACTGAAGCTTTCTTT	CASSERMGTEAFF
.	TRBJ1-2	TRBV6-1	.	TGTGCCAGCAGTGAAAACGGGTTAAACTATGGCTACACCTTC	CASSENGLNYGYTF
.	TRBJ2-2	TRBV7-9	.	TGTGCCAGCAGCTTATGGGGGACCGGGGAGCTGTTTTTT	CASSLWGTGELFF
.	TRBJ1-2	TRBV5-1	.	TGCGCCAGCAGCTTCTCAGGGGTAGCTAACTATGGCTACACCTTC	CASSFSGVANYGYTF
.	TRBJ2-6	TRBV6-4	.	TGTGCCTATCCATCGGGCAGGGTGTTAGGGGGGGCCAACGTCCTGACTTTC	CAYPSGRVLGGANVLTF
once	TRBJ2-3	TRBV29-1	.	TGCAGCGTTGAACCGGGGGCTAGCGGAGATACGCAGTATTTT	CSVEPGASGDTQYF
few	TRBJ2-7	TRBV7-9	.	TGTGCCAGCAGGGACGGTCTCTCCTACGAGCAGTACTTC	CASRDGLSYEQYF
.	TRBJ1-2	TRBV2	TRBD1	TGTGCCAGCAGTTTCATCCCCGGGACAGGGTGGACCTACACCTTC	CASSFIPGTGWTYTF
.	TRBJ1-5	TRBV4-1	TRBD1	TGCGCCAGCAGCCGTCACTCGGGGACAGGGCGGCCTCAGCCCCAGCATTTT	CASSRHSGTGRPQPQHF
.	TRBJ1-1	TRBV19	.	TGTGCCAGTAGTCTACAGGGTAACACTGAAGCTTTCTTT	CASSLQGNTEAFF
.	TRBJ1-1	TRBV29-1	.	TGCAGCGTTGTATCAGGCCGGACTGAAGCTTTCTTT	CSVVSGRTEAFF
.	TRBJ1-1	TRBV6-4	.	TGTGCCAGCAGTGAGACGGGGTTTGGGACTGAAGCTTTCTTT	CASSETGFGTEAFF
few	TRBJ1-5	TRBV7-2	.	TGTGCCAGCAGCTTGTCGGCTTCTAGCAATCAGCCCCAGCATTTT	CASSLSASSNQPQHF
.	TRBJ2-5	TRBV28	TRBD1	TGTGCCAGCAGTTCCGGACAGGGGCTTTGGGGAGAGACCCAGTACTTC	CASSSGQGLWGETQYF
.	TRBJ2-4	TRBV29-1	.	TGCAGCGTTGAGGAGGGTCCGGGGAACATTCAGTACTTC	CSVEEGPGNIQYF
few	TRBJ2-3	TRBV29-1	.	TGCGCGGGGCGGTACGCAGATACGCAGTATTTT	CAGRYADTQYF
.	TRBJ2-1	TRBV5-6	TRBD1	TGTGCCAGCAGCAGGGACAGGCTCAATGAGCAGTTCTTC	CASSRDRLNEQFF
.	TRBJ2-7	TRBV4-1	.	TGCGCCAGCAGCCAATTGCAGGCCTACGAGCAGTACTTC	CASSQLQAYEQYF